This T cell receptor (beta chain) was profiled in a study of blood T cell repertoires in COVID-19. Study-level information: Sources were T cells, B-cell-depleted T cells, or PBMCs; the material itself was cDNA or gDNA.

Produced via immunoSEQ multiplex PCR; TCRdb's table is partial and in-frame only. The data show 140,000 to 150,000 clones, around four fifths seen once. The CDR3 spans 14 residues. CDR1 SGHRS and CDR2 YFSETQ come from the germline V gene. The germline V and J ends were trimmed by 4 bases and 1 base, with 10 bases remaining between them. On this clone: At the DNA level, this CDR3 is encoded by other sequences in the same sample as well.

Sequenced input: peripheral blood. This chain uses TRBV5-1 with TRBJ2-3; no reliable D call. The receptor was isolated from a woman in her forties with active or convalescent COVID-19. Written as DNA, the CDR3 is TGCGCCAGCAGCGTTCTCCGGGGCACAGATACGCAGTATTTT. Its protein is CASSVLRGTDTQYF.